These 10 T cell receptor beta chains originate from one sample sequenced in a study of blood T cell repertoires in COVID-19. Here immunoSEQ multiplex PCR was the method, and the copy in TCRdb shows in-frame clones only, minus some. Of roughly 230,000 clones in the sample, around 81% were seen once. The specimen sequenced was PBMCs or T cells enriched from blood (not recorded which). These receptors came from a man aged 50-60 years who had recovered from COVID-19.

The gene calls are TRBV5-4 and TRBJ1-2, with D possibly TRBD1 on 6 matching bases. Trimming took 4 bases from V and 0 from J, leaving 13 bases between them. This CDR3 spans 15 amino acids. Germline CDR1 reads SGHNT; CDR2 reads YYREEE (reference sequence). The CDR3 DNA is TGTGCCAGCAGCCCTCCGACAGGCACTAACTATGGCTACACCTTC. This encodes CASSPPTGTNYGYTF.

The chain links TRBV27 to TRBJ2-1, with 9 bases aligning to TRBD2. The trim removed 8 bases at V and 6 bases at J, leaving 11 bases unmatched. Germline CDR1 reads MNHEY; CDR2 reads SMNVEV (reference sequence). The CDR3 runs to 15 residues. The CDR3 is CASGSLSGGFNEQFF. The CDR3 nucleotides read TGTGCCAGCGGCAGTCTTAGCGGGGGTTTCAATGAGCAGTTCTTC.

The rearrangement joins TRBV30 to TRBJ1-3, with a weak D call TRBD1 (6 bases). Trimming cost V 4 bases and J 0 bases, with 13 bases left between them. Per the germline V gene, CDR1 is GTSNPN and CDR2 is SVGIG (reference sequence). The CDR3 loop spans 15 amino acids. As DNA, the CDR3 is TGTGCCTGGAACAGGGATAATTTCTCTGGAAACACCATATATTTT. It is translated as CAWNRDNFSGNTIYF.

The genes are TRBV5-8 and TRBJ2-1; 10 bases line up with TRBD1. Germline lookup yields CDR1 SGHTS and CDR2 YDEGEE. This CDR3 has 15 amino acids. The V gene end was trimmed by 3 bases and the J gene end by 3 bases; junction bases not matched to a gene: 3. CDR3 in amino acids: CASSSGTGVYNEQFF. For the CDR3, the DNA is TGTGCCAGCAGCTCAGGGACAGGGGTCTACAATGAGCAGTTCTTC.

The chain combines TRBV11-2 with TRBJ1-2; D uncertain. The germline V gene has CDR1 SGHAT and CDR2 FQNNGV. The CDR3 covers 14 residues. The V end was cut by 6 bases, the J end by 6 bases, with 17 bases between. CDR3 protein: CASRIGGGIDGYTF. Written as DNA, the CDR3 is TGTGCCAGCAGAATAGGAGGAGGGATTGATGGCTACACCTTC.

The chain recombines TRBV28 with TRBJ2-7; 12 nucleotides agree with TRBD2. After removal of 3 bases from V and 4 bases from J, the junction contained 7 bases not matched to a gene. CDR1 is MDHEN, CDR2 SYDVKM, per germline. There are 16 residues in the CDR3. CDR3 region: CASSFLAGGFAYEQYF. CDR3 in DNA: TGTGCCAGCAGTTTTCTAGCGGGAGGGTTTGCTTACGAGCAGTACTTC.

The V gene is TRBV9, the J gene TRBJ2-3; D might be TRBD1 (6 bases). The CDR3 is 14 amino acids. Germline values: CDR1 SGDLS, CDR2 YYNGEE. The V end was cut by 5 bases, the J end by 2 bases, with 12 bases between. In DNA, the CDR3 is TGTGCCAGCAGTCCGGGACACTTCACAGATACGCAGTATTTT. It specifies CASSPGHFTDTQYF.

This chain uses TRBV7-2 with TRBJ2-7, with 7 nucleotides matching TRBD2. Looked up from germline, CDR1 is SGHTA and CDR2 is FQGNSA. This CDR3 has 16 residues. The V and J ends lost 1 base and 5 bases, in that order; junction bases with no gene match: 11. Here the CDR3 DNA reads TGTGCCAGCAGCTTAGTTGGTGGGAGGGCCGACCACGAGCAGTACTTC. This encodes CASSLVGGRADHEQYF.

The chain carries TRBV7-9 and TRBJ2-7; no clear D. This CDR3 has 14 residues. V was pared by 5 bases and J by 4 bases, with 15 bases between. CDR1 SEHNR and CDR2 FQNEAQ come from the germline V gene (reference sequence). CDR3 DNA: TGTGCCAGCAGCCCAGGTCCCCCGCAGTACGAGCAGTACTTC. Translating it yields CASSPGPPQYEQYF.

The rearrangement links TRBV27 to TRBJ1-4; perhaps TRBD1 as D (6 bases). V was trimmed by 0 bases and J by 11 bases, leaving 13 bases between them. Germline lookup yields CDR1 MNHEY and CDR2 SMNVEV (reference sequence). This CDR3 region has 14 residues. The DNA for the CDR3 is TGTGCCAGCAGTTTATCCCCAGACAGGACTAAACTGTTTTTT. Translated: CASSLSPDRTKLFF.